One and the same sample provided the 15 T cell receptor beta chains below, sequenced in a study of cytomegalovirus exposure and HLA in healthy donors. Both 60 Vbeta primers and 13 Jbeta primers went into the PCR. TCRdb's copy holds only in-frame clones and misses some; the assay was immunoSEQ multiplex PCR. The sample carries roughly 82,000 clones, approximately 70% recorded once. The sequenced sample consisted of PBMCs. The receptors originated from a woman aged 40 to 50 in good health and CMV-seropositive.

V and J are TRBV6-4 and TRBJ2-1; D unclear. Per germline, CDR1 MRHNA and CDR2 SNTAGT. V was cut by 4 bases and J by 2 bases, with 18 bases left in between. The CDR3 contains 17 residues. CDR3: CASSGDLKELTYNEQFF. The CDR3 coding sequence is TGTGCCAGCAGTGGAGATTTAAAGGAGTTAACCTACAATGAGCAGTTCTTC.

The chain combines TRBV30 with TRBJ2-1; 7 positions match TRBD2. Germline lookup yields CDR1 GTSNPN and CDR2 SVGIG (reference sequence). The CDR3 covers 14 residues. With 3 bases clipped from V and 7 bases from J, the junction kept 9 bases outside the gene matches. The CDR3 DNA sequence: TGTGCCTGGAGCGCCCTTGGGGGGGGGAATGAGCAGTTCTTC. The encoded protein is CAWSALGGGNEQFF.

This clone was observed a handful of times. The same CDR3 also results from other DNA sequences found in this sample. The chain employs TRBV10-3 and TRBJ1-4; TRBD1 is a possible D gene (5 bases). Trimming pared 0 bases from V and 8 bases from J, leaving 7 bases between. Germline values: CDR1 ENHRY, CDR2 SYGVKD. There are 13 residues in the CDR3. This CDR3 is CAISESRGEKLFF. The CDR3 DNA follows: TGTGCCATCAGTGAGTCGCGGGGGGAAAAACTGTTTTTT.

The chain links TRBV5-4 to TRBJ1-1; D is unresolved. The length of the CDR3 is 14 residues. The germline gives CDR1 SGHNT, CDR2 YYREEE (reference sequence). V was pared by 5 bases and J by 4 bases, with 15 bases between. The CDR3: CASSKREGFTEAFF. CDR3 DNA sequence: TGTGCCAGCAGTAAAAGAGAGGGATTCACTGAAGCTTTCTTT.

The CDR3 coding sequence is TGTGCCAGCAGCGCGCAAAACTTACAAGAGACCCAGTACTTC. This gives the protein CASSAQNLQETQYF. V is TRBV9 and J is TRBJ2-5, with D unresolved. The germline CDR1 and CDR2 sequences are SGDLS and YYNGEE. Trimming stripped 3 bases from V and 2 bases from J, with 11 bases between. The CDR3 totals 14 residues.

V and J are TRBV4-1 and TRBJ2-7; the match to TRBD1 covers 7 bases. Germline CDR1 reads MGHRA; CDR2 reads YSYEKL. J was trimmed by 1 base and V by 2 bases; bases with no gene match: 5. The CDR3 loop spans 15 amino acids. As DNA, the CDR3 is TGCGCCAGCAGCCAAAGTCAGGGGGTATCCTACGAGCAGTACTTC. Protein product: CASSQSQGVSYEQYF.

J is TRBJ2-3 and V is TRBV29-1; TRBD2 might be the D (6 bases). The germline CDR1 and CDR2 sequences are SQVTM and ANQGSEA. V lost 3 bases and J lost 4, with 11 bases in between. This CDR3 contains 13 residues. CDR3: CSVDGGWADTQYF. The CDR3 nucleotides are TGCAGCGTTGATGGGGGGTGGGCAGATACGCAGTATTTT.

DNA for the CDR3: TGCGCCAGCACCGAGCGGGAAACCTCCTACAATGAGCAGTTCTTC. Translating it yields CASTERETSYNEQFF. The genes are TRBV10-2 and TRBJ2-1; TRBD2 aligns across 7 bases. The trim removed 7 bases at V and 0 bases at J, leaving 6 bases unmatched. The CDR3 spans 15 residues. Germline CDR1 is WSHSY and CDR2 is SAAADI.

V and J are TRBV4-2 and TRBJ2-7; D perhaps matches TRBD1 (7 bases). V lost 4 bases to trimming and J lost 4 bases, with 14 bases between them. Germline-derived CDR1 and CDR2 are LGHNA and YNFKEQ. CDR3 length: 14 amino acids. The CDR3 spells CASSPRDSYYEQYF. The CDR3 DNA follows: TGTGCCAGCAGCCCGCGGGACAGCTATTACGAGCAGTACTTC.

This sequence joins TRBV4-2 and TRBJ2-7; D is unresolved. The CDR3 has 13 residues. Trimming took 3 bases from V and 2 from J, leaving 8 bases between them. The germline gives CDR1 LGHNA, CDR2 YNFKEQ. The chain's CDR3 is CASSQLETYEQYF. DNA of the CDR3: TGTGCCAGCAGCCAGCTAGAGACCTACGAGCAGTACTTC.

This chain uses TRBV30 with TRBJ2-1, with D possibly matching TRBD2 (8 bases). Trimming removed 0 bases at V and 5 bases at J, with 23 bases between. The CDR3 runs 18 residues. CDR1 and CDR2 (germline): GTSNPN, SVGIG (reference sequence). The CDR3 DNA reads TGTGCCTGGAGTGTAAAGGGGGCGGCGGGAGGAATTAACAATGAGCAGTTCTTC. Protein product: CAWSVKGAAGGINNEQFF.

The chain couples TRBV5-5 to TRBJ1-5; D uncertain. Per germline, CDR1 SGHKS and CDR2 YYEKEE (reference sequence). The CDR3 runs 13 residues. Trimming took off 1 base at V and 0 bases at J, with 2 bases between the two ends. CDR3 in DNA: TGTGCCAGCAGCTTGTATAGCAATCAGCCCCAGCATTTT. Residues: CASSLYSNQPQHF. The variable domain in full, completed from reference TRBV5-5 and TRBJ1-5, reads DAGVTQSPTHLIKTRGQQVTLRCSPISGHKSVSWYQQVLGQGPQFIFQYYEKEERGRGNFPDRFSARQFPNYSSELNVNALLLGDSALYLCASSLYSNQPQHFGDGTRLSIL.

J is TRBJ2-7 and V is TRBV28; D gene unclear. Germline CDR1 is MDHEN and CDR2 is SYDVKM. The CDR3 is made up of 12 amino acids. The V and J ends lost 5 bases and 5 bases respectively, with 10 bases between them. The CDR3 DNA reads TGTGCCAGCAGTCCCGAACTCCACGAGCAGTACTTC. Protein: CASSPELHEQYF.

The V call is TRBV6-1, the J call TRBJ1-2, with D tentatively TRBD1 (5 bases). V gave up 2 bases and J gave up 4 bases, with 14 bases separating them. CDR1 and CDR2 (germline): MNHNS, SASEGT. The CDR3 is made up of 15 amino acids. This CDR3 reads CASSEPQRQSYGYTF. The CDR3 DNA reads TGTGCCAGCAGTGAACCTCAGAGACAGTCCTATGGCTACACCTTC.

DNA for the CDR3: TGTGCCAGCAGCTTGTACAGTCTCTCCTACGAGCAGTACTTC. This gives the protein CASSLYSLSYEQYF. The genes are TRBV5-5 and TRBJ2-7; D uncertain. Between the trimmed V and J ends, which lost 1 base and 0 bases, there was a span of 8 bases. The CDR3 totals 14 residues. Per germline, CDR1 SGHKS and CDR2 YYEKEE (reference sequence).